Presented here are 30 T cell receptor beta chains from one specimen sequenced in a study of T cells in women clearing cervical HPV infection. Data came from immunoSEQ multiplex PCR; TCRdb stores just in-frame clones and leaves some out. The sample includes fewer than 35,000 clones. Sequenced material: blood buffy coat. The receptors were sampled from a woman between 18 and 75 years old with a cervical HPV16 infection that either progressed to CIN3+ or cleared (not recorded which).

Comments on this clone: Coverage ceases 3 residues before the CDR3 finishes, and the germline J gene fills in the end. The rearrangement uses TRBV27 and TRBJ1-2; D remains unclear. V shed 4 bases and J shed 0 bases, with 9 bases lying between them. The CDR3 loop spans 14 amino acids. Germline values: CDR1 MNHEY, CDR2 SMNVEV (reference sequence). The DNA read from the CDR3 is TGTGCCAGCAGTTCCAAGACATCTAACTATGGC. Residues: CASSSKTSNYG. The full CDR3 protein reads CASSSKTSNYGYTF.

About this clone itself: Sequencing ends 3 residues short of the CDR3 end; the germline J gene provides the rest. The V call is TRBV7-3, the J call TRBJ2-2; 8 nucleotides align to TRBD2. The V segment lost 0 bases and the J segment 3 bases; nucleotides outside the gene matches: 0. Germline CDR1 is SGHTA and CDR2 is FQGTGA. This CDR3 is 15 amino acids long. The CDR3 here is CASSLTSGDTGELFF. CDR3 bases read: TGTGCCAGCAGCTTAACTAGCGGGGACACCGGGGAG. Full variable domain (missing parts from reference TRBV7-3 and TRBJ2-2): GAGVSQTPSNKVTEKGKYVELRCDPISGHTALYWYRQSLGQGPEFLIYFQGTGAADDSGLPNDRFFAVRPEGSVSTLKIQRTERGDSAVYLCASSLTSGDTGELFFGEGSRLTVL.

As regards this clone: The sequence runs out 3 residues before the end of the CDR3; the remainder is reconstructed from the germline J gene. The chain combines TRBV5-1 with TRBJ1-1; TRBD1 matches at 7 bases. CDR3 length: 11 residues. Germline loops: CDR1 SGHRS, CDR2 YFSETQ. After removal of 6 bases from V and 7 bases from J, the junction contained 3 bases not matched to a gene. The sequenced CDR3 bases are TGCGCCAGCACCAGGACAGGTGAA. This translates into CASTRTGE. The entire CDR3 reads CASTRTGEAFF.

This clone is called medium-sized (0.01 to 0.1%) based on its frequency. The read falls 3 residues short of the CDR3 end, and the missing part is taken from the germline J gene. The chain joins TRBV4-2 to TRBJ2-7; tentative D call: TRBD1 (6 bases). The germline gives CDR1 LGHNA, CDR2 YNFKEQ. The CDR3 is 16 amino acids. V was pared by 0 bases and J by 0 bases, with 12 bases between. CDR3: CASSQERKGDSYEQYF. The sequenced CDR3 bases are TGTGCCAGCAGCCAAGAACGGAAGGGGGACTCCTACGAG.

Comment on this clone: Read coverage stops 3 residues before the CDR3 terminus; the germline J gene supplies the remainder. The chain combines TRBV20-1 with TRBJ2-5; 8 bases are a match to TRBD2. The CDR3 contains 14 residues. Germline V gives CDR1 DFQATT, CDR2 SNEGSKA (reference sequence). The V gene end was trimmed by 4 bases and the J gene end by 5 bases; junction bases not matched to a gene: 9. The CDR3 sequence is CSATIAGGGETQYF. The part of the CDR3 DNA that was read is TGCAGTGCTACTATTGCGGGGGGCGGGGAGACC.

In the case of this clone: The CDR3 extends 3 residues past the end of the read, so its final part is completed from the germline J gene. The chain uses TRBV7-3 and TRBJ2-1, with TRBD2 matching over 7 bases. The CDR3 runs 16 residues. After removal of 1 base from V and 4 bases from J, the junction contained 7 bases not matched to a gene. Germline V CDR1 and CDR2: SGHTA, FQGTGA. The CDR3 bases that were read are TGTGCCAGCAGCTTAAGGATGGCGGGGGATTACAATGAG. Translation gives CASSLRMAGDYNE. The entire CDR3 is CASSLRMAGDYNEQFF.

Remarks on this clone: The read comes to an end 3 residues before the CDR3 does, leaving the germline J gene to fill in the end. J is TRBJ2-2 and V is TRBV5-6; a weak D match, TRBD2 (5 bases). Looked up from germline, CDR1 is SGHDT and CDR2 is YYEEEE. This CDR3 contains 14 residues. V lost 2 bases to trimming and J lost 1 base, with 6 bases between them. The CDR3 sequence is CASSLTRNTGELFF. CDR3 DNA (partial): TGTGCCAGCAGCTTAACTAGGAACACCGGGGAG.

Regarding this clone: The read ends 3 residues before the CDR3 terminus; that terminus is restored from the germline J gene. The rearrangement joins TRBV5-1 to TRBJ1-1; 8 bases agree with TRBD1. Germline trimming cut 0 bases from V and 4 bases from J; bases unmatched to any gene: 5. The CDR3 runs to 15 residues. Germline CDR1 is SGHRS and CDR2 is YFSETQ. CDR3 loop: CASSLGRGLGTEAFF. Partial CDR3 DNA: TGCGCCAGCAGCTTGGGCAGGGGGCTGGGCACTGAA.

Concerning this clone: The read is 3 residues too short to cover the CDR3 end, so that end is filled in from the germline J gene. The chain is built from TRBV20-1 and TRBJ2-6; no firm D call. The germline gives CDR1 DFQATT, CDR2 SNEGSKA (reference sequence). V was pared by 0 bases and J by 2 bases, with 14 bases between. This CDR3 has 17 residues. The CDR3 sequence is CSARDRYLSPGANVLTF. The sequenced part of the CDR3 DNA is TGCAGTGCTAGAGACCGATATCTATCCCCTGGGGCCAACGTC.

With regard to this clone: The read ends 3 residues shy of where the CDR3 ends; the end is completed using the germline J gene. The V and J genes are TRBV30 and TRBJ1-2; possible D gene TRBD1, 5 bases. This CDR3 has 13 residues. Trimming removed 3 bases at V and 0 bases at J, with 8 bases between. From germline, CDR1 is GTSNPN and CDR2 SVGIG (reference sequence). CDR3: CAWRRGSNYGYTF. The CDR3 DNA, read in part, is TGTGCCTGGAGAAGGGGTTCTAACTATGGC.

Regarding this clone: The observed sequence ends 3 residues before the CDR3 terminus, with the missing tail filled in from the germline J gene. The rearrangement links TRBV20-1 to TRBJ2-5; TRBD1 is a possible D gene (6 bases). There are 12 residues in the CDR3. V dropped 6 bases and J dropped 4 bases, with 12 bases sitting between them. Germline V gene lookup returns CDR1 DFQATT and CDR2 SNEGSKA (reference sequence). CDR3 region: CSAPRGPETQYF. CDR3 DNA, as far as it was read: TGCAGTGCGCCCAGGGGTCCAGAGACC.

As regards this clone: The read ends 3 residues early relative to the CDR3; the germline J gene fills the gap. The chain recombines TRBV2 with TRBJ2-6; D is unclear. V lost 6 bases to trimming and J lost 0 bases, with 9 bases between them. This CDR3 has 15 amino acids. Germline CDR1 and CDR2: SNHLY and FYNNEI. The CDR3 reads CASRTQSSGANVLTF. Incomplete CDR3 DNA: TGTGCCAGCAGAACCCAGAGCTCTGGGGCCAACGTC. The full variable domain, its missing parts supplied by reference TRBV2 and TRBJ2-6, is EPEVTQTPSHQVTQMGQEVILRCVPISNHLYFYWYRQILGQKVEFLVSFYNNEISEKSEIFDDQFSVERPDGSNFTLKIRSTKLEDSAMYFCASRTQSSGANVLTFGAGSRLTVL.

Details on this clone: With the read ending 3 residues before the CDR3 end, the germline J gene is used to fill in that end. V and J are TRBV6-1 and TRBJ1-4; D is undetermined. This CDR3 is built from 15 residues. Germline CDR1 and CDR2: MNHNS and SASEGT. Deletions cut 3 bases from V and 5 bases from J, with 13 bases between. The DNA read from the CDR3 is TGTGCCAGCAGTGAGGGCCGGTCGCCCAATGAAAAA. Amino acid sequence: CASSEGRSPNEK. The entire CDR3 protein is CASSEGRSPNEKLFF.

Comment on this clone: Read coverage stops 3 residues before the CDR3 terminus; the germline J gene supplies the remainder. The chain combines TRBV20-1 with TRBJ2-3; the match to TRBD1 covers 9 bases. Germline V gene lookup returns CDR1 DFQATT and CDR2 SNEGSKA (reference sequence). This CDR3 has 14 residues. CDR3 amino acids: CSAFLTGGRETQYF. Incomplete CDR3 DNA: TGCAGTGCTTTTTTGACAGGGGGGAGAGAGACG.

Comments on this clone: The read terminates 3 residues before the CDR3 end, so the remaining end is supplied by the germline J gene. The chain links TRBV6-2 or TRBV6-3 to TRBJ2-7; TRBD2 aligns across 7 bases. The germline CDR1 and CDR2 sequences are MNHEY and SVGEGT. The CDR3 extends over 15 amino acids. J gave up 1 base and V 6 bases, and 9 bases lay outside the gene matches. CDR3 sequence reads: CASRNRASGSYEQYF. Incomplete CDR3 DNA: TGTGCCAGCAGGAACCGAGCTAGCGGATCCTACGAG.

Worth noting for this clone: The read terminates 3 residues ahead of where the CDR3 ends, so the germline J gene completes it. This chain connects TRBV5-1 to TRBJ2-2; D perhaps matches TRBD2 (5 bases). CDR1 is SGHRS, CDR2 YFSETQ, per germline. The CDR3 is made up of 15 amino acids. The CDR3 is CASSLVAGDNSPLFF. Partial CDR3 DNA: TGCGCCAGCAGCTTGGTTGCCGGGGATAATTCACCG.

This clone is deemed medium-sized by its frequency. The sequenced fragment ends 3 residues before the CDR3 boundary, so the rest is inferred from the germline J gene. The chain has TRBV20-1 and TRBJ1-1; 10 bases match TRBD1. Germline loops: CDR1 DFQATT, CDR2 SNEGSKA (reference sequence). The CDR3 runs 14 residues. V lost 1 base to trimming and J lost 3 bases; unmatched junction nucleotides: 2. CDR3 amino acids: CSARGTGGDTEAFF. CDR3 DNA, as far as it was read: TGCAGTGCTAGAGGGACAGGGGGGGACACTGAA.

A word on this clone: The read terminates 3 residues ahead of where the CDR3 ends, so the germline J gene completes it. The V gene is TRBV5-4, the J gene TRBJ1-2, with TRBD1 as a possible D gene (5 bases). Germline CDR1 is SGHNT and CDR2 is YYREEE (reference sequence). V lost 4 bases to trimming and J lost 7 bases, with 20 bases between them. The CDR3 loop spans 15 amino acids. CDR3 protein: CASSLPGLLGAGYTF. CDR3 DNA, as far as it was read: TGTGCCAGCAGCCTCCCGGGACTCTTGGGCGCTGGC.

With regard to this clone: The CDR3 is cut off 3 residues early in the read; its end comes from the germline J gene. The chain combines TRBV6-2 or TRBV6-3 with TRBJ2-7; unclear D gene. V shed 5 bases and J shed 1 base, with 12 bases lying between them. The CDR3 spans 14 residues. In germline, CDR1 is MNHEY, CDR2 SVGEGT. The sequenced CDR3 bases are TGTGCCAGCAGTAGAAGCCCCGGGTCCTACGAG. It translates to CASSRSPGSYE. The complete CDR3 protein is CASSRSPGSYEQYF.

With respect to this clone: The read gets to within 3 residues of the CDR3 end, and the germline J gene fills in the rest. This sequence joins TRBV7-2 and TRBJ2-7; TRBD1 matches at 7 bases. This CDR3 is built from 15 residues. The germline CDR1 and CDR2 sequences are SGHTA and FQGNSA. V was clipped by 5 bases and J by 3 bases; unmatched bases: 10. This CDR3 reads CASSKGGQGHYEQYF. The covered CDR3 bases are TGTGCCAGCAGCAAAGGGGGCCAGGGGCACTACGAG.

In the case of this clone: With the read ending 3 residues before the CDR3 end, the germline J gene is used to fill in that end. The chain links TRBV19 to TRBJ2-7; D might be TRBD1 (5 bases). Germline CDR1 is LNHDA and CDR2 is SQIVND (reference sequence). CDR3 size: 15 residues. V was clipped by 6 bases and J by 0 bases, with 15 bases between them. CDR3 protein: CASSWGSASSYEQYF. The part of the CDR3 DNA that was read is TGTGCCAGTAGCTGGGGCTCCGCGAGCTCCTACGAG.

The sequenced part of the CDR3 DNA is TGCAGCGTCGAGCGGGAGGGAGGGACAGATACG. Protein sequence: CSVEREGGTDT. The entire CDR3 protein is CSVEREGGTDTQYF. The chain combines TRBV29-1 with TRBJ2-3, with 10 nucleotides matching TRBD2. The read is 3 residues too short to cover the CDR3 end, so that end is filled in from the germline J gene. Germline lookup yields CDR1 SQVTM and CDR2 ANQGSEA. CDR3 length: 14 amino acids. V was clipped by 6 bases and J by 3 bases; unmatched bases: 6.

Remarks on this clone: The missing CDR3 end, 3 residues past where the read stops, is filled in from the germline J gene. This chain uses TRBV28 with TRBJ2-3, with TRBD2 identical over 11 bases. This CDR3 comprises 16 residues. V was pared by 4 bases and J by 3 bases, with 6 bases of the junction left unmatched. CDR1 is MDHEN, CDR2 SYDVKM, per germline. The sequenced CDR3 bases are TGTGCCAGCAGTTCCACCCTAGCGGGAGGTACAGATACG. Protein sequence: CASSSTLAGGTDT. The whole CDR3 reads CASSSTLAGGTDTQYF.

Notes on this clone: Relative to the germline gene, one junction end is altered; a read error may explain this. The sequence runs out 3 residues before the end of the CDR3; the remainder is reconstructed from the germline J gene. The V and J genes are TRBV5-6 and TRBJ1-4; 7 nucleotides match TRBD1. This CDR3 contains 14 residues. The V gene's germline CDR1 is SGHDT and CDR2 YYEEEE. CDR3 in amino acids: CVSSSGQYNEKLFF. Incomplete CDR3 DNA: TGTGTCAGCAGCTCGGGACAGTATAATGAAAAA.

Notes on this clone: The DNA ends 3 residues before the CDR3 does, and the rest of the CDR3 is filled in from the germline J gene. The chain links TRBV7-2 to TRBJ2-1, with 7 bases lining up with TRBD1. Per germline, CDR1 SGHTA and CDR2 FQGNSA. The CDR3 covers 16 residues. Losses at the gene ends were 0 bases for V and 7 bases for J; bases not matched to a gene: 9. The DNA read from the CDR3 is TGTGCCAGCAGCTTAGCAGGGGGCGGAATATGGAATGAG. This encodes CASSLAGGGIWNE. The entire CDR3 protein reads CASSLAGGGIWNEQFF.

As for this clone: Coverage ceases 3 residues before the CDR3 finishes, and the germline J gene fills in the end. The J gene is TRBJ2-4, the V gene TRBV18; D is perhaps TRBD1 (6 bases). CDR3 length equals 15 residues. Germline V gives CDR1 KGHSH, CDR2 LQKENI. This CDR3 reads CASSPPVSDRSGQYF. CDR3 bases read: TGTGCCAGCTCACCACCAGTCTCGGACAGAAGTGGT. The full variable domain, its missing parts supplied by reference TRBV18 and TRBJ2-4, is NAGVMQNPRHLVRRRGQEARLRCSPMKGHSHVYWYRQLPEEGLKFMVYLQKENIIDESGMPKERFSAEFPKEGPSILRIQQVVRGDSAAYFCASSPPVSDRSGQYFGAGTRLSVL.

Note on this clone: The read terminates 3 residues ahead of where the CDR3 ends, so the germline J gene completes it. The chain employs TRBV28 and TRBJ1-2; no definite D call. Trimming stripped 1 base from V and 4 bases from J, with 19 bases between. In germline, CDR1 is MDHEN, CDR2 SYDVKM. This CDR3 is built from 17 residues. The CDR3 loop is CASSLFAYGRTGYGYTF. CDR3 DNA, as far as it was read: TGTGCCAGCAGTTTATTTGCCTACGGAAGAACGGGCTATGGC.

A note on this clone: The read terminates 3 residues before the CDR3 end, so the remaining end is supplied by the germline J gene. V is TRBV6-2 or TRBV6-3 and J is TRBJ2-1; tentatively, D is TRBD2 (6 bases). Between the trimmed V and J ends, which lost 0 bases and 5 bases, there was a span of 14 bases. This CDR3 contains 16 residues. In germline, CDR1 is MNHEY, CDR2 SVGEGT. The chain's CDR3 is CASSYSLAGINNEQFF. Partial CDR3 DNA: TGTGCCAGCAGTTACTCCTTGGCGGGGATCAACAATGAG.

A note on this clone: The read halts 3 residues ahead of the CDR3 end, with the missing end drawn from the germline J gene. V gene TRBV7-2 combines with J gene TRBJ2-3; 7 positions match TRBD1. Germline V gene lookup returns CDR1 SGHTA and CDR2 FQGNSA. The CDR3 covers 14 residues. J gave up 5 bases and V 5 bases, and 7 bases lay outside the gene matches. The CDR3 sequence: CASSPGQSRDTQYF. The part of the CDR3 DNA that was read is TGTGCCAGCAGCCCGGGACAGTCTCGAGATACG.

Of note for this clone: From the germline J gene comes the end of the CDR3, since the read stops 3 residues before it. The V gene is TRBV28, the J gene TRBJ2-7, with D unclear. Per the germline V gene, CDR1 is MDHEN and CDR2 is SYDVKM. The CDR3 length is 12 residues. V was clipped by 6 bases and J by 1 base, with 7 bases between them. The part of the CDR3 DNA that was read is TGTGCCAGCAGCCTAACGTCCTACGAG. Translated: CASSLTSYE. The entire CDR3 protein reads CASSLTSYEQYF.